The present T cell receptor beta chain was sequenced within a study of blood T cells in healthy people across ages. Study-level findings and limits: Age advanced and TCR beta diversity per million T cells fell, roughly linearly.

Germline CDR1 is SGHAT and CDR2 is FQDESV (reference sequence). V was cut by 5 bases and J by 6 bases, with 14 bases left in between. The CDR3 loop spans 14 amino acids. For the second PCR, which ran for about 6 to 11 cycles, a sample-barcoded 5' primer and a J-beta primer mix were used. MiXCR, applied by TCRdb to the 5' RACE reads, yields one record per CDR3 protein. The table includes roughly 800,000 distinct CDR3 sequences, 58% detected once. On this clonotype: Its target is not known.

Sample: blood. The chain uses TRBV11-1 and TRBJ2-1; TRBD2 might be the D (6 bases). The clonotype originates from a man younger than 40 in good health. The CDR3 DNA sequence: TGTGCCAGCAGCCCGGAGGGACTGACCAATGAGCAGTTCTTC. Translated, it gives CASSPEGLTNEQFF. The whole variable domain, filled in from reference TRBV11-1 and TRBJ2-1, reads EAEVAQSPRYKITEKSQAVAFWCDPISGHATLYWYRQILGQGPELLVQFQDESVVDDSQLPKDRFSAERLKGVDSTLKIQPAELGDSAMYLCASSPEGLTNEQFFGPGTRLTVL.